The sequence of this T cell receptor beta chain was determined in a study of blood T cells in healthy people across ages. This clonotype was found a few times. Next came a second PCR, run for about 7 to 12 cycles, which used a sample-barcoded 5' primer along with a J-beta primer mix. TCRdb re-derived calls from the 5' RACE reads in MiXCR, one entry per CDR3 protein. The repertoire holds some 1.1 million distinct CDR3 sequences, with approximately 38% as singletons. The receptor's source is a young man in good health. What was sequenced was blood.

The CDR3 DNA follows: TGTGCCAGCAGTCCCAGTTCGGTCTCTGGGGCCAACGTCCTGACTTTC. Translated, it gives CASSPSSVSGANVLTF. The V gene is TRBV12-3 or TRBV12-4, the J gene TRBJ2-6; no reliable D call. Trimming took 5 bases from V and 0 from J, leaving 11 bases between them. This CDR3 comprises 16 residues.